Following are 12 T cell receptor beta chains from one sample sequenced in a study of shared clonotypes between healthy human individuals. TCRdb keeps only in-frame clones here, not all; method: immunoSEQ multiplex PCR. Of hundreds of thousands of clones in the sample, about 96% are singletons; the top ten hold more than 0.3%. The sequenced sample was memory CD8+ T cells sorted from blood. Documented subset: CD45RO+ cells pooled with CCR7-negative TemRA cells. These receptors came from a man aged 30 to 45 in good health.

J is TRBJ2-1 and V is TRBV7-2; D is unclear. Germline CDR1 reads SGHTA; CDR2 reads FQGNSA. The CDR3 has 13 amino acids. V lost 1 base, J lost 7 bases, and 8 bases lay in between. CDR3 amino acids: CASSLVGGNEQFF. CDR3 DNA: TGTGCCAGCAGCTTAGTCGGTGGGAATGAGCAGTTCTTC.

The chain recombines TRBV5-6 with TRBJ2-5; 7 bases map to TRBD2. The length of the CDR3 is 17 residues. The germline V gene has CDR1 SGHDT and CDR2 YYEEEE. Unmatched junction bases numbered 14, after V lost 4 bases and J lost 2 bases. The CDR3 region has the DNA TGTGCCAGCAGCATGGCATGGATAGCGGGTTTACAAGAGACCCAGTACTTC. Its translation: CASSMAWIAGLQETQYF.

In this sample, this clone turned up once. The CDR3 sequence: CASSGGAGYEQYF. Written as DNA, the CDR3 is TGTGCCAGCAGTGGGGGAGCGGGCTACGAGCAGTACTTC. The chain uses TRBV2 and TRBJ2-7, with D perhaps matching TRBD2 (6 bases). This CDR3 comprises 13 residues. The germline gives CDR1 SNHLY, CDR2 FYNNEI. Deletions cut 4 bases from V and 3 bases from J, with 10 bases between.

In the case of this clone: This specimen includes other DNA sequences encoding the same CDR3. This chain links TRBV27 with TRBJ2-3; D is ambiguous. CDR1 is MNHEY and CDR2 is SMNVEV in the germline V gene (reference sequence). Trimming left V 6 bases short and J 2 bases short, with 6 bases between. The CDR3 extends over 12 amino acids. CDR3 loop: CASRGYTDTQYF. DNA of the CDR3: TGTGCCAGCAGGGGATACACAGATACGCAGTATTTT.

This chain connects TRBV2 to TRBJ1-5, with D uncertain. The V gene's germline CDR1 is SNHLY and CDR2 FYNNEI. This CDR3 spans 13 amino acids. The V end was cut by 3 bases, the J end by 7 bases, with 10 bases between. The CDR3 DNA reads as TGTGCCAGCAGTGATCACCGGGGACAGCCCCAGCATTTT. Protein: CASSDHRGQPQHF.

This chain connects TRBV11-1 to TRBJ1-3; no definite D call. V was shortened by 5 bases and J by 3 bases, with 8 bases between the two germline ends. Germline CDR1 SGHAT, CDR2 FQDESV (reference sequence). The length of the CDR3 is 13 residues. This CDR3 is CASSPTGGNTIYF. The CDR3 DNA follows: TGTGCCAGCAGCCCGACGGGTGGAAACACCATATATTTT. The variable domain in full, completed from reference TRBV11-1 and TRBJ1-3, reads EAEVAQSPRYKITEKSQAVAFWCDPISGHATLYWYRQILGQGPELLVQFQDESVVDDSQLPKDRFSAERLKGVDSTLKIQPAELGDSAMYLCASSPTGGNTIYFGEGSWLTVV.

This clone was detected once. The chain links TRBV5-8 to TRBJ2-5; TRBD2 agrees at 13 bases. The V gene end was trimmed by 4 bases and the J gene end by 5 bases; junction bases not matched to a gene: 5. The germline gives CDR1 SGHTS, CDR2 YDEGEE. This CDR3 contains 15 residues. This CDR3 reads CASSRTSGRGETQYF. The CDR3 DNA reads TGTGCCAGCAGCCGAACTAGCGGGAGGGGGGAGACCCAGTACTTC.

V is TRBV28 and J is TRBJ2-2, with TRBD1 as a possible D gene (6 bases). Per the germline V gene, CDR1 is MDHEN and CDR2 is SYDVKM. This CDR3 comprises 14 residues. V was clipped by 5 bases and J by 2 bases, with 9 bases between them. As DNA, the CDR3 is TGTGCCAGCAGTGTCGGGACAAACACCGGGGAGCTGTTTTTT. Its protein is CASSVGTNTGELFF.

V and J are TRBV2 and TRBJ2-5; 8 bases agree with TRBD2. Trimming took 6 bases from V and 4 from J; bases not matched to a gene: 1. This CDR3 region has 12 residues. Germline V gives CDR1 SNHLY, CDR2 FYNNEI. CDR3 residues: CASRAGGETQYF. The CDR3, as DNA: TGTGCCAGCAGGGCGGGGGGAGAGACCCAGTACTTC.

The CDR3 loop is CASSPSWGKGTYEQYF. CDR3 DNA sequence: TGTGCCAGCAGCCCGTCCTGGGGCAAGGGGACCTACGAGCAGTACTTC. The genes are TRBV13 and TRBJ2-7, with D possibly TRBD1 on 5 matching bases. Germline V gives CDR1 PRHDT, CDR2 FYEKMQ (reference sequence). There are 16 residues in the CDR3. Trimming left V 5 bases short and J 2 bases short, with 19 bases between.

Concerning this clone itself: An end of the junction differs from the germline gene, which may be a read error. V usage is TRBV28 and J usage is TRBJ2-3; no reliable D call. From germline, CDR1 is MDHEN and CDR2 SYDVKM. The CDR3 has 12 residues. Here the CDR3 reads CASRDLLDAQYF. The CDR3 nucleotides are TGTGCCAGCAGAGACCTTCTAGATGCGCAGTATTTT.

This chain joins TRBV6-5 and TRBJ1-2; tentative D call: TRBD1 (5 bases). The germline gives CDR1 MNHEY, CDR2 SVGAGI. This CDR3 contains 13 residues. V was shortened by 4 bases and J by 7 bases, with 13 bases between the two germline ends. The CDR3 DNA reads as TGTGCCAGCAGTTTCCGGGGGGAGGGTGGCTACACCTTC. Translation: CASSFRGEGGYTF.